The 9 T cell receptor beta chains below were found in one sample sequenced in a study of shared clonotypes between healthy human individuals. Profiling relied on immunoSEQ multiplex PCR, and the TCRdb table lists in-frame clones only, not all of them. The sample lists about 2.3 million clones, under 95% occurring once. The material sequenced was naive CD4+ T cells from PBMCs. The subset was: CD45RA+ positively selected. These receptors were taken from a man between 18 and 29 years old in good health. Some clones in this sample may be carry-over from other donors' samples.

This chain connects TRBV7-2 to TRBJ2-2; D unclear. V shed 5 bases and J shed 0 bases, with 13 bases lying between them. CDR1 is SGHTA, CDR2 FQGNSA, per germline. This CDR3 spans 16 amino acids. For the CDR3, the DNA is TGTGCCAGCAGCCCGGCGACCTACCCGAACACCGGGGAGCTGTTTTTT. This encodes CASSPATYPNTGELFF.

The chain recombines TRBV5-1 with TRBJ1-3, with TRBD1 as a possible D gene (6 bases). This CDR3 contains 16 residues. Germline V gene sequence: CDR1 SGHRS, CDR2 YFSETQ. With 4 bases removed from V and 9 bases from J, the gap between germline ends came to 23 bases. The CDR3 is CASSAPSQGRTSTIYF. The CDR3 nucleotides read TGCGCCAGCAGCGCCCCAAGTCAGGGGCGCACCAGCACCATATATTTT. Complete variable domain (other parts from reference TRBV5-1 and TRBJ1-3): KAGVTQTPRYLIKTRGQQVTLSCSPISGHRSVSWYQQTPGQGLQFLFEYFSETQRNKGNFPGRFSGRQFSNSRSEMNVSTLELGDSALYLCASSAPSQGRTSTIYFGEGSWLTVV.

The chain uses TRBV6-5 and TRBJ2-2; D perhaps matches TRBD1 (6 bases). Germline V gene sequence: CDR1 MNHEY, CDR2 SVGAGI. The CDR3 is 14 amino acids. The V gene lost 5 bases and the J gene lost 1 base, with 8 bases spanning the gap. DNA for the CDR3: TGTGCCAGCAGTAGGGGACAGAACACCGGGGAGCTGTTTTTT. It translates to CASSRGQNTGELFF.

The chain couples TRBV11-2 to TRBJ2-5, with TRBD1 as a possible D gene (6 bases). Per the germline V gene, CDR1 is SGHAT and CDR2 is FQNNGV. V dropped 2 bases and J dropped 2 bases, with 18 bases sitting between them. The CDR3 has 17 amino acids. This CDR3 reads CASSLMWAGAAQETQYF. The CDR3 region has the DNA TGTGCCAGCAGCTTAATGTGGGCAGGGGCAGCACAAGAGACCCAGTACTTC.

The rearrangement links TRBV7-2 to TRBJ2-7, with TRBD2 matching 10 bases. The CDR3 is 15 amino acids. Germline values: CDR1 SGHTA, CDR2 FQGNSA. V dropped 8 bases and J dropped 3; count of bases not matched to a gene: 10. The CDR3 DNA sequence: TGTGCCAGCCAAGGGGAACTAGCGGGACTCTACGAGCAGTACTTC. The encoded protein is CASQGELAGLYEQYF.

V gene TRBV4-1 combines with J gene TRBJ1-6, with a tentative D call TRBD1 (6 bases). The CDR3 runs to 18 residues. V was trimmed by 4 bases and J by 0 bases, leaving 16 bases between them. Germline V gives CDR1 MGHRA, CDR2 YSYEKL. The CDR3 DNA follows: TGCGCCAGCAGCCGCCGAGAAGGGGGGTCCTCCTATAATTCACCCCTCCACTTT. It translates to CASSRREGGSSYNSPLHF.

This rearrangement joins TRBV28 to TRBJ1-4; D is unclear. V was cut by 6 bases and J by 5 bases, with 19 bases left in between. CDR3 length equals 16 residues. In germline, CDR1 is MDHEN, CDR2 SYDVKM. The CDR3 sequence: CASSPWGEQANEKLFF. The CDR3 nucleotides are TGTGCCAGCAGCCCTTGGGGTGAGCAAGCGAATGAAAAACTGTTTTTT.

This clone was seen a few times. The chain uses TRBV7-9 and TRBJ2-7; D is ambiguous. V gave up 4 bases and J gave up 2 bases, with 15 bases separating them. CDR1 SEHNR and CDR2 FQNEAQ come from the germline V gene (reference sequence). The CDR3 runs 15 residues. The CDR3 DNA is TGTGCCAGCAGCTCGGGTCCGTTAGATGCCTACGAGCAGTACTTC. This translates into CASSSGPLDAYEQYF.

V and J are TRBV6-1 and TRBJ1-1; no clear D. This CDR3 contains 15 residues. The germline gives CDR1 MNHNS, CDR2 SASEGT. Trimming stripped 7 bases from V and 2 bases from J, with 17 bases between. The CDR3 DNA follows: TGTGCCAGCAATCCGGACCGGGGTTATAACACTGAAGCTTTCTTT. Translated: CASNPDRGYNTEAFF.